The 25 T cell receptor beta chains presented below share a single source sample, sequenced in a study of T cell responses to AZD1222 COVID-19 vaccine. Sequencing used immunoSEQ multiplex PCR; TCRdb keeps in-frame clones, though not all of them. This table has over 150,000 clones, around 93% appearing once. Sequenced material: peripheral blood, taken 28 days after the second dose of the MenACWY control vaccine. The origin of the receptors is an adult who received the MenACWY meningococcal vaccine as a control.

V gene TRBV30 combines with J gene TRBJ1-2; unclear D gene. The germline V gene encodes CDR1 GTSNPN and CDR2 SVGIG (reference sequence). The germline V and J ends were trimmed by 2 bases and 6 bases, with 13 bases remaining between them. CDR3 length: 13 residues. The DNA for the CDR3 is TGTGCCTGGAGTACAACTGCCGGCGATGGCTACACCTTC. As protein: CAWSTTAGDGYTF.

CDR3 bases: TGTGCCAGCAGCCGGTCACGCGATGTGGACACCATATATTTT. Encoded protein: CASSRSRDVDTIYF. This sequence joins TRBV9 and TRBJ1-3; D uncertain. Trimming shortened V by 4 bases and J by 8 bases, and 16 bases separated the two germline ends. This CDR3 spans 14 amino acids. From germline, CDR1 is SGDLS and CDR2 YYNGEE.

Notes on this clone: An end of the junction differs from the germline gene, which may be a read error. The J gene is TRBJ2-5, the V gene TRBV5-4; 14 nucleotides align to TRBD2. Germline V gives CDR1 SGHNT, CDR2 YYREEE (reference sequence). The CDR3 length is 16 residues. CDR3: CASSPPGTSGGLNRNF. The CDR3 DNA sequence: TGTGCCAGCAGCCCTCCCGGGACTAGCGGGGGCTTAAACCGGAACTTC.

This rearrangement joins TRBV7-2 to TRBJ2-2; the match to TRBD2 covers 8 bases. The germline gives CDR1 SGHTA, CDR2 FQGNSA. The CDR3 consists of 18 residues. V trimming: 2 bases; J trimming: 0 bases; junction bases outside the gene matches: 8. The CDR3 DNA reads TGTGCCAGCAGCTTATATCGGGGGGGACTAGCGAACACCGGGGAGCTGTTTTTT. As protein: CASSLYRGGLANTGELFF. The full variable domain, with the rest looked up from reference TRBV7-2 and TRBJ2-2, is GAGVSQSPSNKVTEKGKDVELRCDPISGHTALYWYRQSLGQGLEFLIYFQGNSAPDKSGLPSDRFSAERTGGSVSTLTIQRTQQEDSAVYLCASSLYRGGLANTGELFFGEGSRLTVL.

The gene calls are TRBV5-4 and TRBJ2-5; D unresolved. Trimming pared 0 bases from V and 2 bases from J, leaving 8 bases between. Germline V gene sequence: CDR1 SGHNT, CDR2 YYREEE (reference sequence). CDR3 size: 14 residues. The CDR3 sequence is CASSLVGGQETQYF. Here the CDR3 DNA reads TGTGCCAGCAGCTTGGTGGGTGGGCAAGAGACCCAGTACTTC.

The chain is built from TRBV6-5 and TRBJ2-3, with 7 bases that match TRBD1. Germline assignment: CDR1 MNHEY and CDR2 SVGAGI. The CDR3 covers 15 residues. Losses at the gene ends were 6 bases for V and 0 bases for J; bases not matched to a gene: 6. The CDR3 coding sequence is TGTGCCAGCAGGTACGGACAGGTCAGCACAGATACGCAGTATTTT. Its translation is CASRYGQVSTDTQYF.

V usage is TRBV10-3 and J usage is TRBJ1-4; a weak D match, TRBD1 (5 bases). The CDR3 has 15 amino acids. Looked up from germline, CDR1 is ENHRY and CDR2 is SYGVKD. The V gene lost 2 bases and the J gene lost 8 bases, with 15 bases spanning the gap. The DNA of the CDR3 is TGTGCCATCAGTGAGGTGCAGGGTGGGAAAGAAAAACTGTTTTTT. Amino acids: CAISEVQGGKEKLFF.

The rearrangement joins TRBV9 to TRBJ1-1; 7 bases agree with TRBD1. After removal of 3 bases from V and 6 bases from J, the junction contained 11 bases not matched to a gene. Germline assignment: CDR1 SGDLS and CDR2 YYNGEE. The CDR3 contains 15 residues. The CDR3: CASSAQTGLIAEAFF. In DNA, the CDR3 is TGTGCCAGCAGCGCCCAGACAGGGTTGATCGCTGAAGCTTTCTTT.

The chain joins TRBV11-2 to TRBJ1-4; D possibly corresponds to TRBD1 (5 bases). V was cut by 4 bases and J by 7 bases, with 16 bases left in between. Per the germline V gene, CDR1 is SGHAT and CDR2 is FQNNGV. The CDR3 loop spans 15 amino acids. The CDR3 region is CASSSGTMVGEKLFF. CDR3 DNA: TGTGCCAGCAGCTCCGGGACTATGGTGGGTGAAAAACTGTTTTTT.

The rearrangement links TRBV29-1 to TRBJ1-5; D might be TRBD1 (5 bases). V gave up 7 bases and J gave up 2 bases, with 9 bases separating them. In germline, CDR1 is SQVTM, CDR2 ANQGSEA. The CDR3 contains 12 residues. The CDR3 loop is CSAGGGNQPQHF. Here the CDR3 DNA reads TGCAGCGCTGGGGGGGGCAATCAGCCCCAGCATTTT.

J is TRBJ1-5 and V is TRBV6-6; D unresolved. Germline V gives CDR1 MNHNY, CDR2 SVGAGI (reference sequence). V lost 6 bases to trimming and J lost 5 bases, with 11 bases between them. CDR3 length equals 13 residues. In DNA form, the CDR3 reads TGTGCCAGCAGCTACACCAGTTATCAGCCCCAGCATTTT. This gives the protein CASSYTSYQPQHF.

The chain links TRBV19 to TRBJ1-1; weak D call: TRBD1 (5 bases). Germline V CDR1 and CDR2: LNHDA, SQIVND (reference sequence). This CDR3 has 13 residues. With 7 bases removed from V and 2 bases from J, the gap between germline ends came to 11 bases. The CDR3 DNA is TGTGCCAGTACAATGGGACCTAACACTGAAGCTTTCTTT. This translates into CASTMGPNTEAFF.

CDR3 DNA sequence: TGTGCCAGCAGCCAAGATAGGGGGCTTGGGGGCTACACCTTC. It encodes CASSQDRGLGGYTF. The V and J genes are TRBV3-1 (or the pseudogene TRBV3-2) and TRBJ1-2, with 7 bases lining up with TRBD1. Per germline, CDR1 LGHDT and CDR2 YNNKEL (reference sequence). There are 14 residues in the CDR3. V lost 0 bases, J lost 8 bases, and 6 bases stayed unmatched.

V and J are TRBV9 and TRBJ2-3; tentatively, D is TRBD2 (5 bases). The germline V gene has CDR1 SGDLS and CDR2 YYNGEE. With 0 bases removed from V and 3 bases from J, the gap between germline ends came to 8 bases. The CDR3 has 14 amino acids. The CDR3 reads CASSVERETDTQYF. The CDR3 nucleotides read TGTGCCAGCAGCGTAGAGAGGGAAACAGATACGCAGTATTTT.

A single count supports this clone. The chain combines TRBV5-1 with TRBJ2-5; a possible D gene is TRBD2 (6 bases). The CDR3 is made up of 13 amino acids. The germline V gene encodes CDR1 SGHRS and CDR2 YFSETQ. V lost 1 base and J 4 bases, leaving 8 bases between the germline ends. The CDR3 nucleotides read TGCGCCAGCAGCTTGCTGGGGGGAGAGACCCAGTACTTC. The encoded protein is CASSLLGGETQYF.

Written as DNA, the CDR3 is TGTGCCAGCAGCCAGGATTATAATTCACCCCTCCACTTT. Its translation is CASSQDYNSPLHF. The chain recombines TRBV3-1 (or the pseudogene TRBV3-2) with TRBJ1-6, with unresolved D. There are 13 residues in the CDR3. V was shortened by 3 bases and J by 4 bases, with 4 bases between the two germline ends. Per germline, CDR1 LGHDT and CDR2 YNNKEL (reference sequence).

V and J are TRBV6-1 and TRBJ1-5; 7 nucleotides line up with TRBD1. V lost 4 bases to trimming and J lost 2 bases; unmatched junction nucleotides: 8. The CDR3 is 16 amino acids. The germline CDR1 and CDR2 sequences are MNHNS and SASEGT. CDR3 sequence (DNA): TGTGCCAGCAGTGGACAGACAGGGAGGGGCAATCAGCCCCAGCATTTT. It translates to CASSGQTGRGNQPQHF.

In regard to this clone: Different DNA sequences within this sample yield the same CDR3. The chain carries TRBV7-2 and TRBJ1-2; D is possibly TRBD1 (5 bases). Germline CDR1 SGHTA, CDR2 FQGNSA. The CDR3 totals 13 residues. V lost 3 bases and J 5 bases, leaving 10 bases between the germline ends. CDR3: CASSLGGNYGYTF. The CDR3 DNA reads as TGTGCCAGCAGCTTGGGGGGGAATTATGGCTACACCTTC.

The rearrangement uses TRBV5-5 and TRBJ1-6; 7 bases agree with TRBD1. V gave up 4 bases and J gave up 2 bases; unmatched junction bases: 6. The CDR3 runs 16 residues. The V gene's germline CDR1 is SGHKS and CDR2 YYEKEE (reference sequence). CDR3 region: CASSPRQGPYNSPLHF. CDR3 DNA sequence: TGTGCCAGCAGCCCCCGACAGGGCCCCTATAATTCACCCCTCCACTTT.

The chain recombines TRBV3-1 (or the pseudogene TRBV3-2) with TRBJ1-3; D remains unclear. V lost 1 base and J 3 bases, leaving 7 bases between the germline ends. Germline-derived CDR1 and CDR2 are LGHDT and YNNKEL (reference sequence). The CDR3 loop spans 14 amino acids. CDR3 bases: TGTGCCAGCAGCCAAGGGGCAAATGGAAACACCATATATTTT. Amino acid sequence: CASSQGANGNTIYF.

The chain carries TRBV7-2 and TRBJ1-1, with 9 bases lining up with TRBD1. V lost 4 bases to trimming and J lost 6 bases; unmatched junction nucleotides: 6. From germline, CDR1 is SGHTA and CDR2 FQGNSA. The length of the CDR3 is 14 residues. The CDR3 DNA sequence: TGTGCCAGCAGCTCATACCGGGACAGGGCTGAAGCTTTCTTT. Residues: CASSSYRDRAEAFF.

The V and J genes are TRBV2 and TRBJ2-5; TRBD2 agrees at 7 bases. This CDR3 is built from 14 residues. J gave up 0 bases and V 7 bases, and 5 bases lay outside the gene matches. CDR1 is SNHLY and CDR2 is FYNNEI in the germline V gene. The CDR3 DNA reads TGTGCCAGCAACATAGCGGGCTACCAAGAGACCCAGTACTTC. This gives the protein CASNIAGYQETQYF.

V usage is TRBV2 and J usage is TRBJ1-5; 9 positions agree with TRBD1. CDR3 length: 14 residues. CDR1 SNHLY and CDR2 FYNNEI come from the germline V gene. Trimming took 6 bases from V and 6 from J; bases not matched to a gene: 6. The CDR3 DNA sequence: TGTGCCAGCAGGGGACAGGGAAGGAGTCAGCCCCAGCATTTT. It codes for CASRGQGRSQPQHF.

The rearrangement links TRBV3-1 (or the pseudogene TRBV3-2) to TRBJ1-2, with 7 bases that match TRBD1. The CDR3 has 13 amino acids. Per germline, CDR1 LGHDT and CDR2 YNNKEL (reference sequence). The ends lost 1 base at V and 12 bases at J; junction bases unmatched: 8. CDR3 in DNA: TGTGCCAGCAGCCAAGGAAGACAGGGCAAACACACCTTC. As protein: CASSQGRQGKHTF.

This clone has a single count. The rearrangement links TRBV6-5 to TRBJ2-5; D might be TRBD2 (6 bases). There are 13 residues in the CDR3. Germline CDR1 MNHEY, CDR2 SVGAGI. Trimming removed 6 bases from V and 5 bases from J, with 13 bases in between. CDR3 DNA: TGTGCCAGCAGCCACCGACTAGGGGAGACCCAGTACTTC. As protein: CASSHRLGETQYF.